A selection of T cell receptor beta chains follows, all from one sample in a study of control samples from healthy donors and cancer patients. Measured with immunoSEQ multiplex PCR; TCRdb has only the in-frame clones, and not every one. The sample consists of around 19,000 clones, more than 75% of them appearing once. The sequencing input was PBMCs. The receptors here all came from an older woman with head and neck cancer. CDR3s include the opening cysteine and the closing phenylalanine or tryptophan. Fields, in order: J gene, V gene, clone size, CDR3 protein. Size tells how often a clone was seen (once, few, many) or the class of an expanded clone, and some rows leave it out.

TRBJ1-4 | TRBV28 | NA | CASSLQGATNEKLFF
TRBJ2-7 | TRBV7-9 | NA | CASGGYEQYF
TRBJ1-2 | TRBV25-1 | NA | CASSAGVGYTF
TRBJ1-1 | TRBV14 | NA | CASSQGWNTEAFF
TRBJ2-7 | TRBV7-7 | NA | CASSSGTGSSYEQYF
TRBJ2-5 | TRBV19 | NA | CASSIAPYETQYF
TRBJ2-5 | TRBV25-1 | NA | CASSEFGGRGQETQYF
TRBJ1-5 | TRBV19 | NA | CASRVAGTGLGPQHF
TRBJ2-1 | TRBV7-9 | once | CASSLNNRYNEQFF
TRBJ2-7 | TRBV7-6 | NA | CASSRGQGATYEQYF
TRBJ2-3 | TRBV15 | NA | CATSIPAASTDTQYF
TRBJ2-1 | TRBV18 | NA | CASSPPVVNEQFF
TRBJ2-7 | TRBV18 | NA | CASSPGRGLGEQYF
TRBJ1-5 | TRBV19 | few | CASRAAGTGAYSNQPQHF
TRBJ2-2 | TRBV18 | NA | CASSPLLALNTGELFF
TRBJ1-1 | TRBV27 | NA | CASRRLQRNTEAFF
TRBJ2-7 | TRBV6-6 | NA | CASSYTGASYEQYF
TRBJ1-1 | TRBV13 | NA | CASSLIVWGPNTEAFF
TRBJ2-7 | TRBV5-1 | NA | CASSLEGGGIYEQYF
TRBJ1-5 | TRBV7-7 | NA | CASSLDSNQPQHF
TRBJ2-1 | TRBV6-5 | NA | CASRRVAGERNEQFF
TRBJ1-3 | TRBV2 | NA | CASSKDISSGNTIYF
TRBJ1-3 | TRBV7-8 | NA | CASSHRRGITGNTIYF
TRBJ2-7 | TRBV11-2 | once | CASSLRGQSQIQTYEGQYF
TRBJ1-3 | TRBV18 | NA | CASSPFWTGQNSGNTIYF
TRBJ1-3 | TRBV14 | NA | CASSQVAPGNTIYF
TRBJ2-1 | TRBV28 | NA | CASSSGTSEGFF